This T cell receptor beta chain is from a study of CD8 T cells in ankylosing spondylitis. Overall study findings and caveats: What appeared characteristic of ankylosing spondylitis blood was a TCR beta motif of several highly homologous variants. It was reported that disease-linked clones were significantly enriched in matched ankylosing spondylitis synovial fluid.

Details on this clonotype: Antigen unknown.

This CDR3 is 14 amino acids long. Germline V lookup: CDR1 SGDLS, CDR2 YYNGEE. V lost 5 bases, J lost 3 bases, and 14 bases lay in between. Each CDR3 protein is one row after TCRdb ran MiXCR on the 5' RACE reads. Seen here are approximately 440,000 distinct CDR3 sequences, 15% to 20% observed once, and the top ten hold 1%. Sequencing input: blood, either unsorted or a sorted T cell fraction (not recorded which). The rearrangement uses TRBV9 and TRBJ1-1, with a possible D match to TRBD1 (5 bases). The clonotype comes from a male donor with ankylosing spondylitis. This CDR3 reads CASRRGGVDTEAFF. CDR3 nucleotides: TGTGCCAGCAGACGGGGGGGTGTCGACACTGAAGCTTTCTTT.